The source of this T cell receptor beta chain is a study of CD8 T cells in ankylosing spondylitis. Germline V gene data show CDR1 as MNHEY and CDR2 as SVGAGI. The CDR3 is made up of 11 amino acids. Trimming took off 8 bases at V and 7 bases at J, with 11 bases between the two ends. This clonotype was observed a few times. Its antigen is not known. Making the TCR beta libraries involved quantitative 5'-RACE with molecular barcodes. TCRdb re-analysed the 5' RACE reads in MiXCR, keeping a single row per CDR3 protein. The sample lists about 800,000 distinct CDR3 sequences, roughly 10% occurring once. Whole-study results and caveats: For ankylosing spondylitis blood, a TCR beta motif of 7 or 8 highly homologous variants appeared characteristic. Within peripheral blood, clones linked to disease were CD8+ and relatively rare. From matched ankylosing spondylitis synovial fluid, disease-linked clones were reportedly recovered at significantly enriched levels.

The chain couples TRBV6-5 to TRBJ1-2; D remains unclear. The sequencing sample was made of blood, either unsorted or a sorted T cell fraction (not recorded which). The receptor was isolated from a male donor with ankylosing spondylitis. The CDR3 nucleotides are TGTGCCAGCTCTACACTTGGTGGCTACACCTTC. Translation: CASSTLGGYTF.